The entry that follows covers one TCR beta chain sequence. What it binds is unknown. One end of the junction is discordant with germline, which a read error may explain. The germline V gene encodes CDR1 MNHNS and CDR2 SASEGT. CDR3 length equals 13 residues. The data derive from a study of Tregs in tolerant kidney transplant recipients. Using immunoSEQ multiplex PCR, the repertoire was profiled, and TCRdb retains in-frame clones only, with some absent. This sample carries some 110,000 clones, around nine tenths of them seen once, and the ten largest clones take roughly 0.63%. General study findings and limits: Biological reproducibility was not directly addressed, but technical replication error appeared minimal. Findings come from small patient numbers and require larger validation. Expanding Tregs on activated donor B cells appeared to best identify donor-specific TCRbeta clones.

Unstimulated regulatory T cells (CD4+CD25+CD127-), CD4+CD25- non-regulatory cells, CD4 and CD8 cells were FACS-sorted from thawed PBMCs. This receptor was taken from a human donor in good health. Material for sequencing was CD4+ T cells from blood. The chain is built from TRBV6-1 and TRBJ2-7; TRBD2 is a possible D gene (6 bases). In DNA, the CDR3 is TGTGCCAGCTCTCGGGGGAGCTCCTACGGGCAGTACTTC. Amino acids: CASSRGSSYGQYF.